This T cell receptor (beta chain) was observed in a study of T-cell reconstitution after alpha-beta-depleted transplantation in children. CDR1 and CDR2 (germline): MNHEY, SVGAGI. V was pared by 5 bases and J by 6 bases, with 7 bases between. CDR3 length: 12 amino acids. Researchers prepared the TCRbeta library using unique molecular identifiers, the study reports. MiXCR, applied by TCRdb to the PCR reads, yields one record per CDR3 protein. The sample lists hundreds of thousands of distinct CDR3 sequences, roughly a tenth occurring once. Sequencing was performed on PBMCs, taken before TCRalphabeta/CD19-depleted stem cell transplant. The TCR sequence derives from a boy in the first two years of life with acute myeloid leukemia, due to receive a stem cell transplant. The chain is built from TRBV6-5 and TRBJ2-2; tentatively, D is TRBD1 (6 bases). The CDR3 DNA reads TGTGCCAGCAGTAAGGGGGCCGGGGAGCTGTTTTTT. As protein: CASSKGAGELFF.